The 12 T cell receptor beta chains reported below all come from one sample, sequenced in a study of control samples from healthy donors and cancer patients. Sequenced by immunoSEQ multiplex PCR; TCRdb stores in-frame clones only, minus some. The sample carries 120,000 or so clones, under 95% recorded once. The sequencing sample was made of blood. The source is a man aged 18 to 30 in good health.

The gene calls are TRBV19 and TRBJ2-4; 8 nucleotides agree with TRBD1. CDR1 is LNHDA and CDR2 is SQIVND in the germline V gene (reference sequence). V lost 10 bases to trimming and J lost 8 bases; unmatched junction nucleotides: 10. The CDR3 sequence is 13 residues long. The CDR3 DNA is TGTGCCACTTCCGGACAGGGTAGGGACATTCAGTACTTC. Its translation is CATSGQGRDIQYF.

The CDR3 DNA reads as TGTGCCAGCGGGACATTTGGAAGCAATCAGCCCCAGCATTTT. Protein product: CASGTFGSNQPQHF. The chain combines TRBV6-5 with TRBJ1-5, with D maybe TRBD1 (6 bases). This CDR3 is 14 amino acids long. The germline gives CDR1 MNHEY, CDR2 SVGAGI. V was trimmed by 8 bases and J by 1 base, leaving 12 bases between them.

The chain uses TRBV18 and TRBJ2-7; weak D call: TRBD1 (6 bases). This CDR3 has 17 amino acids. Trimming cost V 3 bases and J 5 bases, with 23 bases left between them. Germline assignment: CDR1 KGHSH and CDR2 LQKENI. The CDR3 sequence: CASSPRFRDKSNHEQYF. Here the CDR3 DNA reads TGTGCCAGCTCACCCCGGTTTCGGGACAAAAGCAACCACGAGCAGTACTTC. The complete variable domain, with remaining parts taken from reference TRBV18 and TRBJ2-7, reads NAGVMQNPRHLVRRRGQEARLRCSPMKGHSHVYWYRQLPEEGLKFMVYLQKENIIDESGMPKERFSAEFPKEGPSILRIQQVVRGDSAAYFCASSPRFRDKSNHEQYFGPGTRLTVT.

CDR3 nucleotide sequence: TGTGCCAGCAGCTTATCTGAGGGACTGGGCCTAGAAAAAGAGACCCAGTACTTC. It is translated as CASSLSEGLGLEKETQYF. The chain uses TRBV7-2 and TRBJ2-5; D is perhaps TRBD2 (6 bases). CDR3 length: 18 residues. Germline loops: CDR1 SGHTA, CDR2 FQGNSA. V lost 2 bases and J 3 bases, leaving 22 bases between the germline ends.

The chain uses TRBV18 and TRBJ1-2; 7 nucleotides align to TRBD1. The germline CDR1 and CDR2 sequences are KGHSH and LQKENI. J gave up 2 bases and V 4 bases, and 13 bases lay outside the gene matches. This CDR3 has 17 residues. CDR3 amino acids: CASSLQGGSRLNYGYTF. The CDR3 DNA reads as TGTGCCAGCTCACTTCAGGGGGGTTCGCGGCTGAACTATGGCTACACCTTC.

This chain links TRBV7-9 with TRBJ1-1; TRBD1 agrees at 8 bases. With 6 bases clipped from V and 3 bases from J, the junction kept 6 bases outside the gene matches. The CDR3 runs 14 residues. Germline V gene data show CDR1 as SEHNR and CDR2 as FQNEAQ (reference sequence). CDR3 sequence reads: CASREQTGDTEAFF. The CDR3 bases are TGTGCCAGCAGGGAGCAGACAGGGGACACTGAAGCTTTCTTT.

This clone has more than one count but fewer than ten. The genes are TRBV7-6 and TRBJ1-2; TRBD1 matches at 8 bases. The length of the CDR3 is 15 residues. Per germline, CDR1 SGHVS and CDR2 FNYEAQ. V was clipped by 1 base and J by 8 bases; unmatched bases: 9. As DNA, the CDR3 is TGTGCCAGCAGCTTAGAGGCGACAGGGGATGACGGCTACACCTTC. Its translation is CASSLEATGDDGYTF.

The chain employs TRBV6-5 and TRBJ1-4; 10 nucleotides align to TRBD1. This CDR3 is 14 amino acids long. The V and J ends lost 6 bases and 6 bases, in that order; junction bases with no gene match: 4. The germline V gene encodes CDR1 MNHEY and CDR2 SVGAGI. The CDR3 loop reads CASRGGTGDEKLFF. CDR3 in DNA: TGTGCCAGCAGGGGGGGGACAGGGGATGAAAAACTGTTTTTT.

This clone was recorded only once. The CDR3 loop reads CASSQDEWGYGYTF. CDR3 coding DNA: TGCGCCAGCAGCCAAGACGAATGGGGCTATGGCTACACCTTC. J is TRBJ1-2 and V is TRBV4-1; no firm D call. Germline CDR1 reads MGHRA; CDR2 reads YSYEKL. There are 14 residues in the CDR3. V was shortened by 0 bases and J by 4 bases, with 9 bases between the two germline ends.

This chain uses TRBV7-3 with TRBJ2-5; D unclear. CDR1 and CDR2 from the germline V gene are SGHTA and FQGTGA. V was shortened by 2 bases and J by 5 bases, with 12 bases between the two germline ends. This CDR3 region has 14 residues. The CDR3: CASSLGEAWETQYF. The CDR3 DNA reads as TGTGCCAGCAGCTTAGGAGAAGCTTGGGAGACCCAGTACTTC.

The chain carries TRBV18 and TRBJ1-1, with TRBD1 matching 9 bases. The V and J ends lost 2 bases and 6 bases, in that order; junction bases with no gene match: 7. CDR3 length equals 15 residues. The germline V gene encodes CDR1 KGHSH and CDR2 LQKENI. The CDR3 nucleotides are TGTGCCAGCTCACCAAGGGACAGGGATATCCCTGAAGCTTTCTTT. It translates to CASSPRDRDIPEAFF.

The table lists this clone with a count of one. The chain uses TRBV2 and TRBJ2-3; D not resolved. The CDR3 runs 12 residues. Germline V CDR1 and CDR2: SNHLY, FYNNEI. V was pared by 6 bases and J by 8 bases, with 12 bases between. The CDR3 loop is CASSLGRATQYF. CDR3 DNA sequence: TGTGCCAGCAGCCTGGGCCGCGCTACGCAGTATTTT.